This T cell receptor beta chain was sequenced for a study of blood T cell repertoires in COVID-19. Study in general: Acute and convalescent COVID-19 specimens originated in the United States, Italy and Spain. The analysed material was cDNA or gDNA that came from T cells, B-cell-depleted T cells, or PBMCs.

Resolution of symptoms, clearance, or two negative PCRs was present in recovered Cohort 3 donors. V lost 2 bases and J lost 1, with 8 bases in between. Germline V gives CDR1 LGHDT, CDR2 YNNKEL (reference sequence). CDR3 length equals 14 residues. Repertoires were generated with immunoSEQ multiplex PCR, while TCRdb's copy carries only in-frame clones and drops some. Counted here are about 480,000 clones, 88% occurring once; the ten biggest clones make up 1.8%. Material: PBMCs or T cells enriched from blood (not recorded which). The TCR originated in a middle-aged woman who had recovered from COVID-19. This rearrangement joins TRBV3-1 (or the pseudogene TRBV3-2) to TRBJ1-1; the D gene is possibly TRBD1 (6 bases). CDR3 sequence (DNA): TGTGCCAGCAGCCAAATACAGGGGAACACTGAAGCTTTCTTT. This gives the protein CASSQIQGNTEAFF.